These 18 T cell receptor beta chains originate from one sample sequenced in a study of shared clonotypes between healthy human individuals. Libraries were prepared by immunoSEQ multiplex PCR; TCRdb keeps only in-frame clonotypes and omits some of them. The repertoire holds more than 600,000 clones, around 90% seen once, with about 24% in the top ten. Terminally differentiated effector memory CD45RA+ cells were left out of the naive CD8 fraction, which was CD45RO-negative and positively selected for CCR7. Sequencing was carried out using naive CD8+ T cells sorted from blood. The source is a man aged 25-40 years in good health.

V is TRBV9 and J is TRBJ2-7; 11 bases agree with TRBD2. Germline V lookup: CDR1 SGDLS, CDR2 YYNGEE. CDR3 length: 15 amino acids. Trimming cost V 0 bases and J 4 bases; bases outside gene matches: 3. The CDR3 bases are TGTGCCAGCAGCGTAGAAACTAGCGGGAGATACGAGCAGTACTTC. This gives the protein CASSVETSGRYEQYF.

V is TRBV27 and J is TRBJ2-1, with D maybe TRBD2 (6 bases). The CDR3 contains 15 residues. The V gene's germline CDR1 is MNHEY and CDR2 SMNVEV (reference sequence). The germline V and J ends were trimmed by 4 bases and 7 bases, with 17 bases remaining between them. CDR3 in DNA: TGTGCCAGCAGTTCCGCGGCTAGCGTCAATAATGAGCAGTTCTTC. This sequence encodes CASSSAASVNNEQFF.

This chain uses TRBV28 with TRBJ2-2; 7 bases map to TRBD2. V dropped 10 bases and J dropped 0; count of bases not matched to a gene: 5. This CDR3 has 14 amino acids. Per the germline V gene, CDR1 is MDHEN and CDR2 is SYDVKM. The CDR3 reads CATSGNPNTGELFF. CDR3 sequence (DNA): TGTGCCACCAGCGGGAACCCGAACACCGGGGAGCTGTTTTTT.

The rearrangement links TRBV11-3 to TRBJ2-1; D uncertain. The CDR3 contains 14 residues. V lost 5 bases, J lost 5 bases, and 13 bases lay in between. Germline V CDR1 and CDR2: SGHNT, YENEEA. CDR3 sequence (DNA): TGTGCCAGCAGCCCCTTCGCGGACCACAATGAGCAGTTCTTC. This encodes CASSPFADHNEQFF. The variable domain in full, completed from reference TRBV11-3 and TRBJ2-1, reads EAGVVQSPRYKIIEKKQPVAFWCNPISGHNTLYWYLQNLGQGPELLIRYENEEAVDDSQLPKDRFSAERLKGVDSTLKIQPAELGDSAVYLCASSPFADHNEQFFGPGTRLTVL.

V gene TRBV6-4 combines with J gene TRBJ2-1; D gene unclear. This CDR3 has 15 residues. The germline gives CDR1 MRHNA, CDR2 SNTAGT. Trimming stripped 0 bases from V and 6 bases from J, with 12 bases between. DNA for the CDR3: TGTGCCAGCAGTGACTCCCCCTTTCCTTCCAATGAGCAGTTCTTC. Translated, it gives CASSDSPFPSNEQFF.

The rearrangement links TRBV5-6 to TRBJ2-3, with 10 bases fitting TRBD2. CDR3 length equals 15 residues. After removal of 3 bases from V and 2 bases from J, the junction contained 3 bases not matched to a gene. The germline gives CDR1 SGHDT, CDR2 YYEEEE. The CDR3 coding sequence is TGTGCCAGCAGCTCACTAGCGGGATTCACAGATACGCAGTATTTT. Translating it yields CASSSLAGFTDTQYF.

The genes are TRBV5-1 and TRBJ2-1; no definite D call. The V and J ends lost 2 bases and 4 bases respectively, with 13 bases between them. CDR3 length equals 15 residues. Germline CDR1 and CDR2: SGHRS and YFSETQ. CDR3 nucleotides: TGCGCCAGCAGCTTAGACTCCACGGGTTACAATGAGCAGTTCTTC. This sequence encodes CASSLDSTGYNEQFF.

For the CDR3, the DNA is TGTGCCAGCAGCCAAGATCGGGGACTAGCGGGAGCCACCGGGGAGCTGTTTTTT. Protein: CASSQDRGLAGATGELFF. This rearrangement joins TRBV7-9 to TRBJ2-2; 14 bases agree with TRBD2. Per germline, CDR1 SEHNR and CDR2 FQNEAQ (reference sequence). V lost 5 bases and J lost 4; bases outside the gene matches: 9. This CDR3 region has 18 residues.

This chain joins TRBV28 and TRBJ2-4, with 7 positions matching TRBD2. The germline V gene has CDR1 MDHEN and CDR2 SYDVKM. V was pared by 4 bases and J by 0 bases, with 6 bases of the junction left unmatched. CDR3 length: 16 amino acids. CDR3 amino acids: CASSSGLELAKNIQYF. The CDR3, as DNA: TGTGCCAGCAGTTCCGGACTAGAACTAGCCAAAAACATTCAGTACTTC.

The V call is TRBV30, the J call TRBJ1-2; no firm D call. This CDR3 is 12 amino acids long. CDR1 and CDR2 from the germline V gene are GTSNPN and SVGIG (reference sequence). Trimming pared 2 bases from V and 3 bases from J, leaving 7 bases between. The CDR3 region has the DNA TGTGCCTGGAGTTCGCAGGACTATGGCTACACCTTC. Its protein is CAWSSQDYGYTF. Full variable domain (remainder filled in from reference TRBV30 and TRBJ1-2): SQTIHQWPATLVQPVGSPLSLECTVEGTSNPNLYWYRQAAGRGLQLLFYSVGIGQISSEVPQNLSASRPQDRQFILSSKKLLLSDSGFYLCAWSSQDYGYTFGSGTRLTVV.

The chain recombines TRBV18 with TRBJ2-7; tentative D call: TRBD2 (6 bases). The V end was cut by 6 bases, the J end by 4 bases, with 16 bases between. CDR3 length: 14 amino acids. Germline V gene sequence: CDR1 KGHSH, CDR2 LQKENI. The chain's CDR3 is CASSPTMGGYEQYF. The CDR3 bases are TGTGCCAGCTCCCCTACTATGGGGGGTTACGAGCAGTACTTC.

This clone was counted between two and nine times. Here the CDR3 reads CATHWGGGQFF. The DNA for the CDR3 is TGTGCCACCCACTGGGGCGGGGGGCAGTTCTTC. J is TRBJ2-1 and V is TRBV7-9, with 7 bases identical to TRBD2. Germline V gives CDR1 SEHNR, CDR2 FQNEAQ (reference sequence). The CDR3 has 11 residues. J was trimmed by 12 bases and V by 10 bases; bases with no gene match: 9. Filled out from reference TRBV7-9 and TRBJ2-1, the complete variable domain reads DTGVSQNPRHKITKRGQNVTFRCDPISEHNRLYWYRQTLGQGPEFLTYFQNEAQLEKSRLLSDRFSAERPKGSFSTLEIQRTEQGDSAMYLCATHWGGGQFFGPGTRLTVL.

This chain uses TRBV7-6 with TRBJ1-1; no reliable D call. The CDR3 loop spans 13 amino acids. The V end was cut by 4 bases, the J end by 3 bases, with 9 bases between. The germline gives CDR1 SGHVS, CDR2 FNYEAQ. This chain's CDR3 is CASSSRGYTEAFF. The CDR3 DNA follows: TGTGCCAGCAGCTCGCGGGGTTACACTGAAGCTTTCTTT.

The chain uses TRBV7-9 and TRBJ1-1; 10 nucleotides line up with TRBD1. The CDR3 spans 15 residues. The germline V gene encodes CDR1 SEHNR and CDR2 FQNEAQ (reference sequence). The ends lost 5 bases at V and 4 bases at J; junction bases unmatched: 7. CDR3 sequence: CASSQGQGQITEAFF. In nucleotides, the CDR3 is TGTGCCAGCAGCCAGGGACAGGGGCAAATCACTGAAGCTTTCTTT.

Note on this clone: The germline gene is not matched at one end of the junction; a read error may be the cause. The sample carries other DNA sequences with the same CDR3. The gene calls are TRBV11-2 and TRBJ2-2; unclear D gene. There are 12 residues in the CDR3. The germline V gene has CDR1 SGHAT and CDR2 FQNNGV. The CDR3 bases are TGTGCCAGCAGCTGGCTCACCGGAGAGCTGTTTTTT. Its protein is CASSWLTGELFF.

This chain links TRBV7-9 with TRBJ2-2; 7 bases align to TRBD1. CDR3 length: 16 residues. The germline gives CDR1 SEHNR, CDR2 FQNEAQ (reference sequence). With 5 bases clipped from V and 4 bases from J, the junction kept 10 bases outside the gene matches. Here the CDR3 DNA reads TGTGCCAGCAGCGCCACAGGGGCCTTCCGCACCGGGGAGCTGTTTTTT. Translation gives CASSATGAFRTGELFF.

The CDR3 DNA follows: TGTGCCAGCAGCTCTAGGGTCAACGGGCTAGTTAACAATGAGCAGTTCTTC. As protein: CASSSRVNGLVNNEQFF. V and J are TRBV11-2 and TRBJ2-1; D call uncertain. The CDR3 is 17 residues long. In germline, CDR1 is SGHAT, CDR2 FQNNGV. Trimming pared 4 bases from V and 5 bases from J, leaving 21 bases between.

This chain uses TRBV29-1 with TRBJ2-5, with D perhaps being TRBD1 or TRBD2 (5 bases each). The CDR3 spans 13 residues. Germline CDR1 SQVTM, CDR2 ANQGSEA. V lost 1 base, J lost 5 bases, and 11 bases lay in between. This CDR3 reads CSVEGWGLETQYF. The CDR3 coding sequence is TGCAGCGTTGAAGGGTGGGGGTTGGAGACCCAGTACTTC.